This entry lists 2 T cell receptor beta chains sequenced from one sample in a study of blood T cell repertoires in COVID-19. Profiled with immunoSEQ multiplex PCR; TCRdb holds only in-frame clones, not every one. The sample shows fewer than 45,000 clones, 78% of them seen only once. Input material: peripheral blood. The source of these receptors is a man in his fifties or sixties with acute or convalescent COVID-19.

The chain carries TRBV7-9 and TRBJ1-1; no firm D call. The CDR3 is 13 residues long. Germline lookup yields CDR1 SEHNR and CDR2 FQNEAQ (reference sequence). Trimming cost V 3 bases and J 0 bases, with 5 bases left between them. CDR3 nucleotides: TGTGCCAGCAGCTTGACAATGAACACTGAAGCTTTCTTT. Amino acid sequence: CASSLTMNTEAFF.

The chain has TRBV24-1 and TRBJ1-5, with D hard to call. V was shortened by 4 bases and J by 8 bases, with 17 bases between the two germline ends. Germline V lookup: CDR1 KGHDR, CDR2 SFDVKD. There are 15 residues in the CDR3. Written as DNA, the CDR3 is TGTGCCACCAGTGACCCCGGCCAAGCCGGGGAGCCCCAGCATTTT. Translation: CATSDPGQAGEPQHF.